These 10 T cell receptor beta chains were sequenced from one sample in a study of cytomegalovirus exposure and HLA in healthy donors. It was with 60 Vbeta and 13 Jbeta primers that the PCR ran. TCRdb's copy holds only in-frame clones and misses some; the assay was immunoSEQ multiplex PCR. The data contain 190,000 or so clones, less than 90% of them singletons. Sequenced: PBMCs. Source of these receptors: a middle-aged man in good health and CMV-seronegative.

This sequence joins TRBV19 and TRBJ1-1; D might be TRBD1 (6 bases). The CDR3 runs to 16 residues. CDR1 is LNHDA and CDR2 is SQIVND in the germline V gene (reference sequence). V was pared by 2 bases and J by 6 bases, with 19 bases between. The CDR3 spells CASSILPGTIRPEAFF. In DNA form, the CDR3 reads TGTGCCAGTAGTATACTCCCCGGGACAATTCGGCCTGAAGCTTTCTTT.

This chain joins TRBV7-9 and TRBJ2-3; TRBD2 aligns across 9 bases. The CDR3 extends over 16 amino acids. Germline assignment: CDR1 SEHNR and CDR2 FQNEAQ (reference sequence). The ends lost 8 bases at V and 4 bases at J; junction bases unmatched: 13. The CDR3 loop is CASGRNSGGFADTQYF. CDR3 DNA: TGTGCCAGCGGGAGGAATAGCGGGGGATTCGCAGATACGCAGTATTTT.

In this sample, this clone turned up once. The chain links TRBV6-4 to TRBJ2-3, with TRBD2 as a possible D gene (6 bases). CDR1 is MRHNA and CDR2 is SNTAGT in the germline V gene. CDR3 length: 15 residues. V lost 2 bases and J lost 2, with 11 bases in between. In DNA, the CDR3 is TGTGCCAGCAGTGACCAGAGGGACTTCACAGATACGCAGTATTTT. This gives the protein CASSDQRDFTDTQYF.

This sequence joins TRBV6-1 and TRBJ2-3; 8 nucleotides agree with TRBD2. The ends lost 7 bases at V and 6 bases at J; junction bases unmatched: 12. This CDR3 region has 15 residues. CDR1 is MNHNS and CDR2 is SASEGT in the germline V gene. The CDR3, as DNA: TGTGCCAGCATAAAAACTAGCGGACCAGGGGATACGCAGTATTTT. Translation: CASIKTSGPGDTQYF.

The genes are TRBV5-1 and TRBJ2-1, with TRBD2 matching 13 bases. The CDR3 consists of 19 residues. V gave up 3 bases and J gave up 0 bases; unmatched junction bases: 9. Germline V gene lookup returns CDR1 SGHRS and CDR2 YFSETQ. CDR3 coding DNA: TGCGCCAGCAGCTCCCTAGGACTAGCGGGGGATAGCTCCTACAATGAGCAGTTCTTC. It encodes CASSSLGLAGDSSYNEQFF.

This chain uses TRBV15 with TRBJ2-3, with 9 bases that match TRBD2. Per the germline V gene, CDR1 is LNHNV and CDR2 is YYDKDF (reference sequence). V lost 8 bases to trimming and J lost 2 bases; unmatched junction nucleotides: 11. CDR3 length: 16 residues. CDR3 nucleotides: TGTGCCACCCGGGGGGGCGGGGGGGCCGACACAGATACGCAGTATTTT. This sequence encodes CATRGGGGADTDTQYF.

This clone was recorded only once. The chain is built from TRBV9 and TRBJ2-7; tentative D call: TRBD1 (5 bases). The CDR3 is made up of 16 amino acids. Germline values: CDR1 SGDLS, CDR2 YYNGEE. Trimming took 4 bases from V and 5 from J, leaving 22 bases between them. The CDR3 protein is CASSLSHAPGRDEQYF. CDR3 coding DNA: TGTGCCAGCAGCCTCTCTCACGCTCCCGGCAGGGACGAGCAGTACTTC.

The chain is built from TRBV5-8 and TRBJ1-5, with TRBD1 as a possible D gene (5 bases). This CDR3 contains 19 residues. The germline V and J ends were trimmed by 0 bases and 0 bases, with 19 bases remaining between them. Germline CDR1 reads SGHTS; CDR2 reads YDEGEE. The CDR3 here is CASSLARRGLGPSNQPQHF. The CDR3 DNA reads as TGTGCCAGCAGCTTGGCTAGGCGGGGACTGGGACCTAGCAATCAGCCCCAGCATTTT. Complete variable domain (other parts from reference TRBV5-8 and TRBJ1-5): EAGVTQSPTHLIKTRGQQATLRCSPISGHTSVYWYQQALGLGLQFLLWYDEGEERNRGNFPPRFSGRQFPNYSSELNVNALELEDSALYLCASSLARRGLGPSNQPQHFGDGTRLSIL.

CDR3 amino acids: CASSLGRDRYTEAFF. The CDR3 DNA sequence: TGTGCCAGCAGTTTGGGCAGGGATCGCTACACTGAAGCTTTCTTT. The chain joins TRBV28 to TRBJ1-1; possible D gene TRBD1, 5 bases. V lost 3 bases, J lost 3 bases, and 14 bases lay in between. The CDR3 extends over 15 amino acids. Germline V CDR1 and CDR2: MDHEN, SYDVKM. Based on the CDR3 plus reference TRBV28 and TRBJ1-1, the full variable domain is DVKVTQSSRYLVKRTGEKVFLECVQDMDHENMFWYRQDPGLGLRLIYFSYDVKMKEKGDIPEGYSVSREKKERFSLILESASTNQTSMYLCASSLGRDRYTEAFFGQGTRLTVV.

The CDR3 loop reads CASSFSVTDTQYF. DNA for the CDR3: TGTGCCAGCAGTTTCTCGGTCACAGATACGCAGTATTTT. The chain employs TRBV27 and TRBJ2-3; no clear D gene. The CDR3 consists of 13 residues. CDR1 is MNHEY, CDR2 SMNVEV, per germline (reference sequence). Trimming cost V 3 bases and J 2 bases, with 6 bases left between them.